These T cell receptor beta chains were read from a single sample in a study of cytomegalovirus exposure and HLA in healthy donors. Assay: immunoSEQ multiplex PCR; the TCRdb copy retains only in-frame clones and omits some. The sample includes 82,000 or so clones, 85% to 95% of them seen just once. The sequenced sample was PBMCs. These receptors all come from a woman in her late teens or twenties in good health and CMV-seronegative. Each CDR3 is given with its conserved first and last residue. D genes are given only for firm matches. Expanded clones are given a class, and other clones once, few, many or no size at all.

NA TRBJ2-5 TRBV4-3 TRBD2 TGCGCCAGCAGCCAAGCCAGCGGGGAGGTCAAGAGGACCCAGTACTTC CASSQASGEVKRTQYF
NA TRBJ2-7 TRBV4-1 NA TGCGCCAGCAGCCGGGTTGGACATACGACGGACGAGCAGTACTTC CASSRVGHTTDEQYF
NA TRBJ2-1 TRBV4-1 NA TGCGCCAGCAGCCCGGTACTAGGGAGCTCCTACAATGAGCAGTTCTTC CASSPVLGSSYNEQFF
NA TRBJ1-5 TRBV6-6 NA TGTGCCAGCAGAACCCGCTACAGGGATGGCAATCAGCCCCAGCATTTT CASRTRYRDGNQPQHF
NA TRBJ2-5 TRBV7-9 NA TGTGCCAGCAGCGTTTACAGGTACCAAGAGACCCAGTACTTC CASSVYRYQETQYF
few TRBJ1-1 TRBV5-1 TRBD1 TGCGCCAGCAGCTTGGGGGACAGGGTGAACACTGAAGCTTTCTTT CASSLGDRVNTEAFF
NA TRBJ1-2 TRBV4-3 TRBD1 TGCGCCAGCAGCCAAGTTCCGGGACAGGGTAGTTATGGCTACACCTTC CASSQVPGQGSYGYTF
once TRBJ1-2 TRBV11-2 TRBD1 TGTGCCAGCAGCTTAGAACAGGGGATTGCCTATGGCTACACCTTC CASSLEQGIAYGYTF
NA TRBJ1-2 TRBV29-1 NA TGCAGCGTTGGGGGCGGTTTTGAGGGCTACACCTTC CSVGGGFEGYTF
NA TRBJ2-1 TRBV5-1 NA TGCGCCAGCAGCTGGGAACTAGGGCCAGTTAAGAATGAGCAGTTCTTC CASSWELGPVKNEQFF
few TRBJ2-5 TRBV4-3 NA TGCGCCAGCAGCCAGGCCTCTCCAGGGGCCCAGGAGACCCAGTACTTC CASSQASPGAQETQYF
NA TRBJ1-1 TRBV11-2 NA TGTGCCAGCAGCGGCTGGGGGCTCATGAACACTGAAGCTTTCTTT CASSGWGLMNTEAFF
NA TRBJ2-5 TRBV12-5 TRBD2 TGTGCTAGTGCCCCCGGAAAGGGAGGGGCAGAGACCCAGTACTTC CASAPGKGGAETQYF
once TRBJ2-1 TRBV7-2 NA TGTGCCAGCAGCCGTTGGGACTCGGGACTTGAATTGAGTGAGCAGTTCTTC CASSRWDSGLELSEQFF
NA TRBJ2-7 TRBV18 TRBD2 TGTGCCAGCTCACCGACTAGCGGCTCCTACGAGCAGTACTTC CASSPTSGSYEQYF
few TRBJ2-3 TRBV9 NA TGTGCCAGCAGCCCCGGGATTACAGAGGCAGATACGCAGTATTTT CASSPGITEADTQYF
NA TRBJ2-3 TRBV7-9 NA TGTGCCAGCAGCTCGAGGCCCTATCGAGATACGCAGTATTTT CASSSRPYRDTQYF
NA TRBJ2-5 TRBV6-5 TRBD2 TGTGCCAGCAGTAGCGGGAGGGCGGAGACCCAGTACTTC CASSSGRAETQYF
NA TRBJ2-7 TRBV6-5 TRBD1 TGTGCCAGCAGCCCGGACAGGCGACCCAACTACGAGCAGTACTTC CASSPDRRPNYEQYF
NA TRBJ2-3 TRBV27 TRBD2 TGTGCCAGCAGTTTATCGGGGCGGGGGTTCCCAGATACGCAGTATTTT CASSLSGRGFPDTQYF
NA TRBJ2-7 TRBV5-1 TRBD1 TGCGCCAGCAGCCCGGACAGGACCCTCAGCTCCTACGAGCAGTACTTC CASSPDRTLSSYEQYF
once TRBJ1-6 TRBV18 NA TGTGCCAGCTCTCCTGACAGCTATAATTCACCCCTCCACTTT CASSPDSYNSPLHF
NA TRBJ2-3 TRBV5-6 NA TGTGCCAGCAGTCAAGGGGTGGCAGATACGCAGTATTTT CASSQGVADTQYF
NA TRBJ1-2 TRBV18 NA TGTGCCAGCTCACCCAGGGCCGGTAACTATGGCTACACCTTC CASSPRAGNYGYTF
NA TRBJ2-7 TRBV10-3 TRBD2 TGTGCCATCAGTGGGTCTAGCGGGAGTTACGAGCAGTACTTC CAISGSSGSYEQYF
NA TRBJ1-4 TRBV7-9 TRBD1 TGTGCCAGCAGGGACAGGGGGCATGAAAAACTGTTTTTT CASRDRGHEKLFF
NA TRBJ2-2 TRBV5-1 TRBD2 TGCGCCAGCAGCTTAGGGACTAGCGGGAGTGGCGGCGGGGAGCTGTTTTTT CASSLGTSGSGGGELFF
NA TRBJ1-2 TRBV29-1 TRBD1 TGCAGCGTTGGTACAGGGGTGATTGGCTACACCTTC CSVGTGVIGYTF
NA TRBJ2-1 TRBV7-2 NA TGTGCCAGCAGCTTAGCGCTAAGTTTTAGTGGTGAGCAGTTCTTC CASSLALSFSGEQFF
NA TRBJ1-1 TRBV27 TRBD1 TGTGCCAGCAGTCCAAACCCGGACAGGCTTACTCAAGCTTTCTTT CASSPNPDRLTQAFF
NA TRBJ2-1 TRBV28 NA TGTGCCAGCACCCCATCGGGAATTCCCAATGAGCAGTTCTTC CASTPSGIPNEQFF
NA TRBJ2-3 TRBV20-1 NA TGCAGTGCGACGGGTTCAGATACGCAGTATTTT CSATGSDTQYF